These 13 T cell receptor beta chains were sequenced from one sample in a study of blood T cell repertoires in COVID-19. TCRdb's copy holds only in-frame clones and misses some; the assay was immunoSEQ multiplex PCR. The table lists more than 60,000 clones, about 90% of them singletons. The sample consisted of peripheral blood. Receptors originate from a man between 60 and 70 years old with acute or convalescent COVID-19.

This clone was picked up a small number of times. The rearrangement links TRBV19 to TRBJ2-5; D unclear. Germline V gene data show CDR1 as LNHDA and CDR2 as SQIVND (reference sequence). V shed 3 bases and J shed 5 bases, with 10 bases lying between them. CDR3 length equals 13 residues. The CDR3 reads CASSIQQAETQYF. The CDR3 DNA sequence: TGTGCCAGTAGTATCCAGCAGGCCGAGACCCAGTACTTC.

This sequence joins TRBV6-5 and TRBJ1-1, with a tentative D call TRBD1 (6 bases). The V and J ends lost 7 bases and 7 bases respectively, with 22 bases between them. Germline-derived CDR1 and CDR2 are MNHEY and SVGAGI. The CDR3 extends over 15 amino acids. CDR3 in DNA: TGTGCCAGCACATCCCTTGGGGCAGGGGTTAATGAAGCTTTCTTT. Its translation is CASTSLGAGVNEAFF.

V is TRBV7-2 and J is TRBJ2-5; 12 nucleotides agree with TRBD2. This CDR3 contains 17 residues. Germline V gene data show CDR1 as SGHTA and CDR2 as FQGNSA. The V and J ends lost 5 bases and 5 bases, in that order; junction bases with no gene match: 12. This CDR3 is CASSHSFGLAGLETQYF. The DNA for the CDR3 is TGTGCCAGCAGCCACTCTTTCGGACTAGCGGGGTTGGAGACCCAGTACTTC.

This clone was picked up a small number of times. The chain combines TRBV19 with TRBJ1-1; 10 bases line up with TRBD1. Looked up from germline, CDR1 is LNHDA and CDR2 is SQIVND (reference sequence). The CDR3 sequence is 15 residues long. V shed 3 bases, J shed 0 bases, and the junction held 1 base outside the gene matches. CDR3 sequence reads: CASSMGTGVNTEAFF. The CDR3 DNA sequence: TGTGCCAGTAGTATGGGGACAGGGGTGAACACTGAAGCTTTCTTT.

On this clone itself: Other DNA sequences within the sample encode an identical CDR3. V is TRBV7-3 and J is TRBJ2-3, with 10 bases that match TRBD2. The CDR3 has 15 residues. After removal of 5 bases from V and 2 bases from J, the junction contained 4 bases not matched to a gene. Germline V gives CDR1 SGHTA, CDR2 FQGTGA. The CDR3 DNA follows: TGTGCCAGCAGCCTAGCGGGGGAGAACACAGATACGCAGTATTTT. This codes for CASSLAGENTDTQYF.

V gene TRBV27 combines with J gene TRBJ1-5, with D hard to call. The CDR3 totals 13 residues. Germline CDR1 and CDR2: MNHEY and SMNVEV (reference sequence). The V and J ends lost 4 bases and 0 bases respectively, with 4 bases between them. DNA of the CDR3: TGTGCCAGCAGTTCTGTTAGCAATCAGCCCCAGCATTTT. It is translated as CASSSVSNQPQHF.

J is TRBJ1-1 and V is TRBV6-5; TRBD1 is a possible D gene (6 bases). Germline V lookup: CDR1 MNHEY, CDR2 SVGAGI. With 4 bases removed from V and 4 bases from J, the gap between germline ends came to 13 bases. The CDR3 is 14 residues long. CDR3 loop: CASSWEGGPTEAFF. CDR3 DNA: TGTGCCAGCAGTTGGGAGGGGGGGCCCACTGAAGCTTTCTTT.

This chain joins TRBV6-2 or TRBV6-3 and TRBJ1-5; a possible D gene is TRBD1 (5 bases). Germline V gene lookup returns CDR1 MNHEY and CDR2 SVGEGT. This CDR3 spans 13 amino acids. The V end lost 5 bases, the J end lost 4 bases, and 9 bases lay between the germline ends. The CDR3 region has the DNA TGTGCCAGCAGTCACCAGGGAAATCAGCCCCAGCATTTT. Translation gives CASSHQGNQPQHF.

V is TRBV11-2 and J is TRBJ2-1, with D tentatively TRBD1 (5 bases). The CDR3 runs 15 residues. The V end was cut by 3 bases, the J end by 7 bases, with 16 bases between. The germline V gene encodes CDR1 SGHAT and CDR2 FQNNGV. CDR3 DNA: TGTGCCAGCAGCTTCAGGGCCCCGGCAGGGAATGAGCAGTTCTTC. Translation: CASSFRAPAGNEQFF. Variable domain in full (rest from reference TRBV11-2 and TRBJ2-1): EAGVAQSPRYKIIEKRQSVAFWCNPISGHATLYWYQQILGQGPKLLIQFQNNGVVDDSQLPKDRFSAERLKGVDSTLKIQPAKLEDSAVYLCASSFRAPAGNEQFFGPGTRLTVL.

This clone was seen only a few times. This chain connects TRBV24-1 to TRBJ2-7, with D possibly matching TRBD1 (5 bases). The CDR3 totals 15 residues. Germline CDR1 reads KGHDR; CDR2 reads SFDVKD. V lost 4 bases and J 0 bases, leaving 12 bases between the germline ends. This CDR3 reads CATSDSTVGSYEQYF. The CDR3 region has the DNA TGTGCCACCAGTGACTCGACAGTAGGCTCCTACGAGCAGTACTTC.

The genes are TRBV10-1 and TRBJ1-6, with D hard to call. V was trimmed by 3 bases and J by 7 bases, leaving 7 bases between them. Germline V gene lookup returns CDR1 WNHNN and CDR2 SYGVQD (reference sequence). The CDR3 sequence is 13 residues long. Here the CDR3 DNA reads TGCGCCAGCAGTGATAGCGGAAATTCACCCCTCCACTTT. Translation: CASSDSGNSPLHF.

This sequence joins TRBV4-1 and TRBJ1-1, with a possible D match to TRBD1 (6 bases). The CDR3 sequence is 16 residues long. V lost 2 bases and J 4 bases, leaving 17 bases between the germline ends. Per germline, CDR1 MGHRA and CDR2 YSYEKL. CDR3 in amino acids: CASSQNGGPGRTEAFF. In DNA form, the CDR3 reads TGCGCCAGCAGCCAAAACGGGGGGCCGGGACGCACTGAAGCTTTCTTT.

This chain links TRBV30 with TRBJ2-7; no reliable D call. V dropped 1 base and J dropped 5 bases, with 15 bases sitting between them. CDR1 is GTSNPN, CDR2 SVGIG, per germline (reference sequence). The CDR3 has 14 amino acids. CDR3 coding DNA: TGTGCCTGGAGTGATGGCAGCCCCCGGGACGAGCAGTACTTC. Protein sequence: CAWSDGSPRDEQYF. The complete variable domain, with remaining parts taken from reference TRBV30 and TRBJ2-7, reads SQTIHQWPATLVQPVGSPLSLECTVEGTSNPNLYWYRQAAGRGLQLLFYSVGIGQISSEVPQNLSASRPQDRQFILSSKKLLLSDSGFYLCAWSDGSPRDEQYFGPGTRLTVT.